This T cell receptor beta chain appears in the sequencing data of a study of T cell repertoires in cytomegalovirus infection. Study information: Public TCR beta signatures provided an indication of both CMV infection and a matching HLA type.

Comment on this clonotype: The antigen remains undetermined.

J lost 1 base, V lost 6 bases, and 5 bases had no gene match. The CDR3 extends over 14 amino acids. Germline CDR1 SGHTA, CDR2 FQGNSA. Study-wide results and caveats: Cumulative frequency of public TCR beta families picked out carriers of CMV plus the relevant HLA. HLA-C-restricted, CMV-specific TCR beta clonotypes were dominant ex vivo.

TCRdb reanalysed the reads using MiXCR and keeps one entry per CDR3 protein. The repertoire consists of around 740,000 distinct CDR3 sequences, with 35% occurring once and the leading ten covering around 2.8%. The genes are TRBV7-2 and TRBJ2-7; 8 positions match TRBD2. Sequencing used PBMCs. The clonotype originates from a human donor in good health (CMV status not recorded). Some clones in this sample may be carry-over from other donors' samples. The CDR3 nucleotides are TGTGCCAGCAGAACCCGGGGGGGTTCCTACGAGCAGTACTTC. Its translation: CASRTRGGSYEQYF.